What follows are 2 T cell receptor beta chains derived from one specimen sequenced in a study of blood T cell repertoires in COVID-19. TCRdb keeps only in-frame clones here, not all; method: immunoSEQ multiplex PCR. Here the sample spans 54,000 or so clones, about 83% being singletons. Sequencing was performed on peripheral blood. The receptors shown here come from a woman older than 75 with acute or convalescent COVID-19.

V and J are TRBV18 and TRBJ2-3; the D is unclear. The CDR3 runs 12 residues. CDR1 is KGHSH, CDR2 LQKENI, per germline. V lost 6 bases and J lost 0, with 4 bases in between. CDR3 sequence reads: CASSLSTDTQYF. CDR3 DNA sequence: TGTGCCAGCTCCCTCAGCACAGATACGCAGTATTTT.

By share of the sample, this clone is medium-sized. The rearrangement links TRBV25-1 to TRBJ1-5, with 9 bases lining up with TRBD1. This CDR3 is 18 amino acids long. The junction had 14 bases not matched to a gene; V was cut back by 6 bases and J by 2 bases. Germline V gives CDR1 MGHDK, CDR2 SYGVNS. CDR3 protein: CASSLQGALAWGNQPQHF. CDR3 bases: TGTGCCAGCAGCTTACAGGGGGCCCTCGCTTGGGGCAATCAGCCCCAGCATTTT.